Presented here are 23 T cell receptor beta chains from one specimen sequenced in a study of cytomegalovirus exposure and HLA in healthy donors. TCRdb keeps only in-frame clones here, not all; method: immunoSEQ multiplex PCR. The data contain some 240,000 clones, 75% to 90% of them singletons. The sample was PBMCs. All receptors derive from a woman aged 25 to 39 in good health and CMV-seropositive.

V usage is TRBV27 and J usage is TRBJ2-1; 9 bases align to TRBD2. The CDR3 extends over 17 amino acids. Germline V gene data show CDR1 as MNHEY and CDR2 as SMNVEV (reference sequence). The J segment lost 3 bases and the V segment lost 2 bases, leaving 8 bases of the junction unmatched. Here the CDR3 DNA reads TGTGCCAGCAGTTTACGCCCCCAAGCGGGAGGCTACAATGAGCAGTTCTTC. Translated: CASSLRPQAGGYNEQFF.

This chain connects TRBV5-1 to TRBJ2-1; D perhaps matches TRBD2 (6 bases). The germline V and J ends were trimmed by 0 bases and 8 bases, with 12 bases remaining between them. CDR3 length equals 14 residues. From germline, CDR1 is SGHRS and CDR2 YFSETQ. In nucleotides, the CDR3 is TGCGCCAGCAGCTTGGTTGCGGGAAGATATGAGCAGTTCTTC. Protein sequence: CASSLVAGRYEQFF.

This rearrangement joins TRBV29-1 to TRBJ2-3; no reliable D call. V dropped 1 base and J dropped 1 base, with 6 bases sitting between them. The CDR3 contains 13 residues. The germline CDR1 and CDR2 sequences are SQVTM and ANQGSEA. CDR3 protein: CSVEGHGTDTQYF. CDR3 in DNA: TGCAGCGTTGAAGGACATGGCACAGATACGCAGTATTTT.

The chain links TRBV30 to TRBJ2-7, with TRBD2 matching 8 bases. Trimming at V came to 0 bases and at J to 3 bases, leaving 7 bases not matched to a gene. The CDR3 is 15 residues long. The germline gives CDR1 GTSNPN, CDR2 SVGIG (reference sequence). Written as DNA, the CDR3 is TGTGCCTGGAGTGTACCGGGGGGGCCAAGCTACGAGCAGTACTTC. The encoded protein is CAWSVPGGPSYEQYF.

CDR3 nucleotides: TGTGCCAGCAGCTCCCTAGGCACAGATACGCAGTATTTT. As protein: CASSSLGTDTQYF. This chain uses TRBV7-3 with TRBJ2-3, with unresolved D. In germline, CDR1 is SGHTA, CDR2 FQGTGA. This CDR3 region has 13 residues. The V gene lost 4 bases and the J gene lost 1 base, with 6 bases spanning the gap.

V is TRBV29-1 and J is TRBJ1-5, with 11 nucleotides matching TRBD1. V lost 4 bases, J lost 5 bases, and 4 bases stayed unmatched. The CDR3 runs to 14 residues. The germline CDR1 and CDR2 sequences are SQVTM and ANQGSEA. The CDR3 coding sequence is TGCAGCGTTGCGGGGACAGGGGGGGATCAGCCCCAGCATTTT. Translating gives CSVAGTGGDQPQHF.

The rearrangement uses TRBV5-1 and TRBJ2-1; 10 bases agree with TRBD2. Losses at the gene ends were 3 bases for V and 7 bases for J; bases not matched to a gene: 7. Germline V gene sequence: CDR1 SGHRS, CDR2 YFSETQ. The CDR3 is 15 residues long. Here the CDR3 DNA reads TGCGCCAGCAGCTCGCTAGCGGGAGTGGGAAATGAGCAGTTCTTC. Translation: CASSSLAGVGNEQFF.

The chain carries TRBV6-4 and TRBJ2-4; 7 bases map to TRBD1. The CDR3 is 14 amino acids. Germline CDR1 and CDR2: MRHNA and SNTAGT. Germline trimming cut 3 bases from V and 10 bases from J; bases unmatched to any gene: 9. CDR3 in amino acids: CASSEDRDSTIQYF. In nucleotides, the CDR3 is TGTGCCAGCAGTGAGGACCGGGACAGTACGATTCAGTACTTC.

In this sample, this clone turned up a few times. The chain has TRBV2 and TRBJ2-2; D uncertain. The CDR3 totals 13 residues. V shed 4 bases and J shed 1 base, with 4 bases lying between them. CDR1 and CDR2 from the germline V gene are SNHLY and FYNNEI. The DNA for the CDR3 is TGTGCCAGCAGTGCAGGGAACACCGGGGAGCTGTTTTTT. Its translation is CASSAGNTGELFF.

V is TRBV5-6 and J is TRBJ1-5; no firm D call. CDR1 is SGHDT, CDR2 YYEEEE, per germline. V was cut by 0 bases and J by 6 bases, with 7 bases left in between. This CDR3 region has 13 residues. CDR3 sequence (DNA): TGTGCCAGCAGCTTGGGGAGATCTCAGCCCCAGCATTTT. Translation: CASSLGRSQPQHF.

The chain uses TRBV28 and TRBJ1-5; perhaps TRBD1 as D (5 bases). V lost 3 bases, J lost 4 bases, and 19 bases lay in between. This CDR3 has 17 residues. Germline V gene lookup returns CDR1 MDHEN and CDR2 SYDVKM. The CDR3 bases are TGTGCCAGCAGTTTTTTCGGACAACCCTCTGGGAATCAGCCCCAGCATTTT. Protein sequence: CASSFFGQPSGNQPQHF.

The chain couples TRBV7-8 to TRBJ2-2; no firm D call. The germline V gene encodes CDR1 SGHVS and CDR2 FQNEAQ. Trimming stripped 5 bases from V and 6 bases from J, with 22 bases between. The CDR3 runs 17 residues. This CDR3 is CASSTLPRLETAGELFF. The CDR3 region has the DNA TGTGCCAGCAGCACCCTCCCTCGGCTAGAGACGGCCGGGGAGCTGTTTTTT.

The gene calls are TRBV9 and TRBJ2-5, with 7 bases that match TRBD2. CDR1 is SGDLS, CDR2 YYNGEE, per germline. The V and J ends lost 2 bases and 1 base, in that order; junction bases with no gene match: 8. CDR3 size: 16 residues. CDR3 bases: TGTGCCAGCAGCGTCGGACTAGTGGAGAGCCAAGAGACCCAGTACTTC. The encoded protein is CASSVGLVESQETQYF.

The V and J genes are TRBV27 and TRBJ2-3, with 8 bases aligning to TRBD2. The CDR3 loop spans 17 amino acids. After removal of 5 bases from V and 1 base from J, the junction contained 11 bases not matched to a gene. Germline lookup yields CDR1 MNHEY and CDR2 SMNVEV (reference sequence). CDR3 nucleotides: TGTGCCAGCAGTCCGGGACTAGGGATGGGCGGCACAGATACGCAGTATTTT. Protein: CASSPGLGMGGTDTQYF.

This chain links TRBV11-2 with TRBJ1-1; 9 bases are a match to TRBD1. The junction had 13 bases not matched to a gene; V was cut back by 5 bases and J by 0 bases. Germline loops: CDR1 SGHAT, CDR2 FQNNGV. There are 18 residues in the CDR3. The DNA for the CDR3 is TGTGCCAGCAGCGTCCTCGTTTCGGGACAGGGCTTGAACACTGAAGCTTTCTTT. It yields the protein CASSVLVSGQGLNTEAFF.

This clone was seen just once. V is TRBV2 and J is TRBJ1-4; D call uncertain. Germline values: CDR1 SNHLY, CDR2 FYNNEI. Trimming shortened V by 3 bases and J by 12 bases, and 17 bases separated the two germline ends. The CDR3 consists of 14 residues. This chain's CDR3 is CASSEEGYSLELFF. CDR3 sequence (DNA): TGTGCCAGCAGTGAGGAGGGTTACAGTCTGGAACTGTTTTTT.

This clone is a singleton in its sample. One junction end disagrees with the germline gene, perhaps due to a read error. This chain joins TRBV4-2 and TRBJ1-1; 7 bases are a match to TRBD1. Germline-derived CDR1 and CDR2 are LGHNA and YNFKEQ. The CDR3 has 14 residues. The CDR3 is CANSQDTGTAEAFF. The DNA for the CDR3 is TGTGCCAACAGCCAGGACACCGGGACAGCTGAAGCTTTCTTT.

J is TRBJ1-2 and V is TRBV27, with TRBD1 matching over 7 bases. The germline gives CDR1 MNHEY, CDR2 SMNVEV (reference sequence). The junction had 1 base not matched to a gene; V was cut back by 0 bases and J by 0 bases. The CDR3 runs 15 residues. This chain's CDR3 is CASSLSGGSNYGYTF. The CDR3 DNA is TGTGCCAGCAGTTTATCAGGGGGCTCTAACTATGGCTACACCTTC.

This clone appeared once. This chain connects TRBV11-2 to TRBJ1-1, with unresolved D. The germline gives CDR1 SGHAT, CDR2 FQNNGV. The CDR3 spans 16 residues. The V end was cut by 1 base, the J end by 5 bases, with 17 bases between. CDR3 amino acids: CASSLAAGAFRTEAFF. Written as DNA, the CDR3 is TGTGCCAGCAGCTTAGCAGCGGGAGCGTTTAGGACTGAAGCTTTCTTT.

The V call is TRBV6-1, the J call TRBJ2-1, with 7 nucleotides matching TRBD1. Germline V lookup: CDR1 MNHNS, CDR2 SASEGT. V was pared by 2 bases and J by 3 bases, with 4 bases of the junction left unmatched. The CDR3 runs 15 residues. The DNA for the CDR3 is TGTGCCAGCAGTGAAATACAGGGGTACTACAATGAGCAGTTCTTC. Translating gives CASSEIQGYYNEQFF.

CDR3 loop: CASSSLHDQGNNEQFF. CDR3 DNA sequence: TGTGCCAGCAGCTCGCTCCACGACCAGGGAAACAATGAGCAGTTCTTC. The chain combines TRBV11-3 with TRBJ2-1; possible D gene TRBD1, 5 bases. The germline CDR1 and CDR2 sequences are SGHNT and YENEEA. The CDR3 runs to 16 residues. V was trimmed by 4 bases and J by 5 bases, leaving 18 bases between them.

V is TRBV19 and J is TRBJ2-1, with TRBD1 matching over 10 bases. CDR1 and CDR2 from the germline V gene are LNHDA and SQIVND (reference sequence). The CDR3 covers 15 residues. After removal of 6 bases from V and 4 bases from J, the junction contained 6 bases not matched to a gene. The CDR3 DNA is TGTGCCAGTAGCCCCGACAGGGGGCCTTACAATGAGCAGTTCTTC. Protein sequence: CASSPDRGPYNEQFF.

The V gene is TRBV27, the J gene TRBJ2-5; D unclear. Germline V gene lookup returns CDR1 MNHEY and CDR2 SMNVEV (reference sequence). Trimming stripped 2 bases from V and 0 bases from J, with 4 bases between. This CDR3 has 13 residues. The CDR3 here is CASSLLYQETQYF. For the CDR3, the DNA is TGTGCCAGCAGTTTACTGTACCAAGAGACCCAGTACTTC.